The sequence of this TCR beta chain was determined in a study of T cell responses to AZD1222 COVID-19 vaccine. TCRdb keeps only in-frame clones here, not all; method: immunoSEQ multiplex PCR. The table includes 150,000 to 200,000 clones, 90% to 95% detected once. CDR1 SNHLY and CDR2 FYNNEI come from the germline V gene. The CDR3 has 14 residues. V gave up 0 bases and J gave up 8 bases, with 11 bases separating them. Whole-study findings and limits: Repertoire samples came only from after the peak T cell response. When two AZD1222 doses had been given, Spike-specific TCR breadth and depth rose. Among vaccine-associated CD4 TCRs, coverage spanned spike, with dominance at 160-218 and 743-854.

Notes on this clone: The antigen remains unidentified.

The receptor's source is an adult who received the MenACWY meningococcal vaccine as a control. Source: peripheral blood, taken 28 days after the second dose of the MenACWY control vaccine. This sequence joins TRBV2 and TRBJ1-3; TRBD1 is a possible D gene (5 bases). Here the CDR3 DNA reads TGTGCCAGCAGTGAAGCGCGAAGGGGTCACACCATATATTTT. This sequence encodes CASSEARRGHTIYF.